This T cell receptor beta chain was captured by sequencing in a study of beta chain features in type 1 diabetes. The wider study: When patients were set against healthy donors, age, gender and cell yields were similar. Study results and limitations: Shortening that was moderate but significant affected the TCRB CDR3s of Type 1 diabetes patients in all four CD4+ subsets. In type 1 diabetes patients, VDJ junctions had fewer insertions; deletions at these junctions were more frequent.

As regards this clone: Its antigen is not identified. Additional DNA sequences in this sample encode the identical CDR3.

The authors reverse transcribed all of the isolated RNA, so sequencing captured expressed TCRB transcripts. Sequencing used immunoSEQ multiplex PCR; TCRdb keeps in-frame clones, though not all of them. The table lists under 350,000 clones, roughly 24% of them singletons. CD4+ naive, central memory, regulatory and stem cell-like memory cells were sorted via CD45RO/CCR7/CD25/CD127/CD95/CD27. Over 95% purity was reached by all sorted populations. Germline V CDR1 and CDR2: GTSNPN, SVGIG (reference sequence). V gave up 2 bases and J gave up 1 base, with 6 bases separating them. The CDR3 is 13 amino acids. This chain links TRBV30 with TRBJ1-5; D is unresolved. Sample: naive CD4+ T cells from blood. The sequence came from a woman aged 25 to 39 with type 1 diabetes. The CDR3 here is CAWSPGSNQPQHF. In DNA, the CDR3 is TGTGCCTGGAGTCCGGGGAGCAATCAGCCCCAGCATTTT.